This T cell receptor beta chain was recovered during a study of response to subunit inactivated influenza vaccine. Each CDR3 protein gets one entry after TCRdb re-called the RT-PCR reads with MiXCR. This repertoire shows 150,000 to 200,000 distinct CDR3 sequences, 11% found once; its top ten account for roughly 12%. This clonotype has just a few counts. CDR1 is MNHNS and CDR2 is SASEGT in the germline V gene. Germline trimming cut 4 bases from V and 2 bases from J; bases unmatched to any gene: 4. The CDR3 extends over 16 amino acids. The TCR was taken from a man over 45 who received an inactivated influenza vaccine. This chain joins TRBV6-1 and TRBJ1-6; 8 nucleotides match TRBD1. The source was non-naive T cells sorted from PBMCs, collected roughly 47 days after vaccination. The CDR3 sequence is CASSAQGDAYNSPLHF. CDR3 nucleotides: TGTGCCAGCAGTGCACAGGGGGATGCCTATAATTCACCCCTCCACTTT.